These 10 T cell receptor beta chains were sequenced from one sample in a study of tumor and adjacent non-tumor tissue in lung cancer. Three rounds of nested PCR, following a modified ARM-PCR protocol, produced the TCRbeta library. TCRdb reprocessed the multiplex PCR reads with MiXCR, giving one entry per CDR3 protein. The data contain under 150,000 distinct CDR3 sequences, approximately 70% of them singletons. RNA was extracted from bulk tissue without any cell sorting. Sequenced material: lung tumor tissue. All receptors come from a man in his 60s with small cell lung cancer.

This clonotype has a single count. This could be a read error, since a much larger clone is one nucleotide away. The chain's CDR3 is CASSSRTSGKYTGTQYF. CDR3 DNA sequence: TGTGCCAGCAGTTCAAGGACTAGCGGGAAGTACACAGGTACGCAGTATTTT. The V and J genes are TRBV6-2 or TRBV6-3 and TRBJ2-3; 12 nucleotides agree with TRBD2. The length of the CDR3 is 17 residues. Germline V gene data show CDR1 as MNHEY and CDR2 as SVGEGT.

Of note for this clonotype: Just one base apart from a much larger clone, this may be a read error. This chain uses TRBV20-1 with TRBJ2-4; D may match TRBD1 or TRBD2 (5 bases each). The CDR3 runs 14 residues. V lost 4 bases and J lost 5, with 15 bases in between. CDR1 is DFQATT, CDR2 SNEGSKA, per germline (reference sequence). The CDR3 DNA reads as TGCAGTGCTACGGACATGGCAGCGGAAAACATTCAGTACTTC. Its translation is CSATDMAAENIQYF.

The V gene is TRBV29-1, the J gene TRBJ2-7; 7 nucleotides align to TRBD1. Germline lookup yields CDR1 SQVTM and CDR2 ANQGSEA. The CDR3 runs to 12 residues. The CDR3 region is CCVELDRCKQYV. CDR3 nucleotides: TGCTGCGTTGAACTGGACAGGTGCAAGCAGTACGTC.

At least ten counts were recorded for this clonotype. V is TRBV11-2 and J is TRBJ2-1; possible D gene TRBD2, 5 bases. The CDR3 runs to 14 residues. Per the germline V gene, CDR1 is SGHAT and CDR2 is FQNNGV. V was pared by 6 bases and J by 0 bases, with 9 bases between. CDR3 sequence: CASSSTSSYNEQFF. Written as DNA, the CDR3 is TGTGCCAGCAGTTCTACTAGCTCCTACAATGAGCAGTTCTTC. The whole variable domain, remainder taken from reference TRBV11-2 and TRBJ2-1, is EAGVAQSPRYKIIEKRQSVAFWCNPISGHATLYWYQQILGQGPKLLIQFQNNGVVDDSQLPKDRFSAERLKGVDSTLKIQPAKLEDSAVYLCASSSTSSYNEQFFGPGTRLTVL.

This clonotype has more than one count but fewer than ten. This chain connects TRBV19 to TRBJ2-5, with 9 bases that match TRBD2. This CDR3 contains 18 residues. Germline V gives CDR1 LNHDA, CDR2 SQIVND (reference sequence). V lost 4 bases, J lost 5 bases, and 17 bases stayed unmatched. CDR3 sequence: CASSRFVAGEAKKETQYF. The CDR3 DNA is TGTGCCAGTAGTAGATTCGTAGCGGGAGAGGCCAAAAAGGAGACCCAGTACTTC.

As for this clonotype: Just one base apart from a much larger clone, this may be a read error. The chain carries TRBV20-1 and TRBJ1-2; D might be TRBD1 (6 bases). The germline V gene has CDR1 DFQATT and CDR2 SNEGSKA (reference sequence). The CDR3 has 13 amino acids. The CDR3 here is CGASQGPGRGYTF. The CDR3, as DNA: TGCGGTGCTAGTCAGGGGCCCGGGCGTGGCTACACCTTC.

On this clonotype: The germline gene is not matched at one end of the junction; a read error may be the cause. The chain recombines TRBV11-1 with TRBJ2-1; a weak D match, TRBD2 (5 bases). Germline-derived CDR1 and CDR2 are SGHAT and FQDESV (reference sequence). The CDR3 runs to 14 residues. The CDR3 DNA reads as TGTGTCAGCAGTAAAGGACTTTATAACAATGAGCAGTTCTTC. It codes for CVSSKGLYNNEQFF.

With respect to this clonotype: At one end, the junction sequence differs from germline, possibly due to a read error. V gene TRBV6-5 combines with J gene TRBJ2-2; TRBD2 matches at 8 bases. This CDR3 is built from 13 residues. The germline V gene has CDR1 MNHEY and CDR2 SVGAGI. CDR3 sequence (DNA): TGTGCCAGCAGTGGCGGGAGGACCGGGGAGCTGTCTTTT. It specifies CASSGGRTGELSF.

This clonotype was seen ten or more times. This chain connects TRBV10-1 to TRBJ1-1; D is perhaps TRBD1 (6 bases). Germline CDR1 and CDR2: WNHNN and SYGVQD (reference sequence). The V end was cut by 3 bases, the J end by 8 bases, with 13 bases between. The length of the CDR3 is 13 residues. The CDR3 sequence: CASSEGGGREAFF. In nucleotides, the CDR3 is TGCGCCAGCAGTGAAGGCGGGGGCCGAGAAGCTTTCTTT.

The table lists this clonotype with many counts. The J gene is TRBJ1-4, the V gene TRBV6-5, with D possibly TRBD1 on 6 matching bases. Germline-derived CDR1 and CDR2 are MNHEY and SVGAGI. The CDR3 covers 15 residues. V was trimmed by 4 bases and J by 5 bases, leaving 14 bases between them. CDR3 DNA: TGTGCCAGCAGTTCCCACAGGGTGGGAAATGAAAAACTGTTTTTT. It encodes CASSSHRVGNEKLFF.